These T cell receptor beta chains were read from a single sample in a study of cytomegalovirus exposure and HLA in healthy donors. The method was immunoSEQ multiplex PCR; TCRdb's version includes in-frame clones alone and lacks a portion of them. The sample has about 200,000 clones; around 87% are singletons. Source material: PBMCs. The receptors were sampled from a young woman in good health and CMV-seropositive. Each CDR3 is given with its conserved first and last residue. A D gene is named only where the DNA matches it firmly. Expanded clones are given a class, and other clones once, few, many or no size at all.

cdr3_aa | cdr3_nt | clone_size | j_call | d_call | v_call
CASSFIGLAGRQEQFF | TGTGCCAGCAGTTTTATCGGACTAGCGGGGAGACAAGAGCAGTTCTTC | - | TRBJ2-1 | TRBD2 | TRBV27
CASRVQGQETQYF | TGTGCCAGCAGGGTACAGGGACAAGAGACCCAGTACTTC | - | TRBJ2-5 | - | TRBV2
CASSPNVNYEQYF | TGTGCCAGCAGTCCTAATGTTAACTACGAGCAGTACTTC | - | TRBJ2-7 | - | TRBV28
CASSPFSSNQPQHF | TGTGCCAGCTCACCTTTCAGTAGCAATCAGCCCCAGCATTTT | - | TRBJ1-5 | - | TRBV18
CASSGTSGGQETQYF | TGTGCCAGCAGCGGGACTAGCGGGGGACAAGAGACCCAGTACTTC | - | TRBJ2-5 | TRBD2 | TRBV6-5
CACRVTEIWGDTEAFF | TGTGCCTGCCGGGTCACAGAAATATGGGGGGACACTGAAGCTTTCTTT | - | TRBJ1-1 | - | TRBV30
CASSSPTLAGANVLTF | TGTGCCAGCAGTTCGCCGACCTTAGCGGGGGCCAACGTCCTGACTTTC | few | TRBJ2-6 | - | TRBV27
CAWSSGGTYEQYF | TGTGCCTGGAGTTCAGGGGGCACCTACGAGCAGTATTTC | - | TRBJ2-7 | TRBD1 | TRBV30
CASSQSRGTGQPQHF | TGCGCCAGCAGCCAATCAAGGGGGACGGGTCAGCCCCAGCATTTT | once | TRBJ1-5 | - | TRBV4-1
CASSSRTGNQPQHF | TGTGCCAGCAGCTCCCGGACAGGTAATCAGCCCCAGCATTTT | - | TRBJ1-5 | TRBD1 | TRBV13
CASSPGTSGLYNEQFF | TGTGCCAGCAGTCCCGGGACTAGCGGGCTCTACAATGAGCAGTTCTTC | - | TRBJ2-1 | TRBD2 | TRBV27
CASSLTSANTGELFF | TGTGCCAGCAGCTTGACTAGCGCGAACACCGGGGAGCTGTTTTTT | - | TRBJ2-2 | TRBD2 | TRBV7-3
CASSQLVPYEQYF | TGTGCCAGCAGCCAACTCGTTCCCTACGAGCAGTACTTC | - | TRBJ2-7 | - | TRBV14
CASSQVMVDSDTQYF | TGCGCCAGCAGCCAAGTTATGGTAGACTCAGATACGCAGTATTTT | - | TRBJ2-3 | - | TRBV4-1
CASSIFADRINTEAFF | TGTGCCAGCAGTATCTTCGCCGACAGGATCAACACTGAAGCTTTCTTT | - | TRBJ1-1 | - | TRBV28
CASSLVGRPNTEAFF | TGTGCCAGCAGCTTAGTGGGCAGACCGAACACTGAAGCTTTCTTT | - | TRBJ1-1 | - | TRBV7-8
CASSWTSGRLDTQYF | TGTGCCAGCAGTTGGACTAGCGGGAGGTTAGATACGCAGTATTTT | - | TRBJ2-3 | TRBD2 | TRBV27
CASSYMGGSYNEQFF | TGTGCCAGCAGTTACATGGGGGGCTCCTACAATGAGCAGTTCTTC | - | TRBJ2-1 | - | TRBV6-5
CASSTRDRGAFF | TGTGCCAGCAGCACCCGCGACAGGGGAGCTTTCTTT | - | TRBJ1-1 | TRBD1 | TRBV13
CARSPTPSWGRVPNEQFF | TGTGCCAGGAGCCCAACACCTTCTTGGGGGAGGGTCCCCAATGAGCAGTTCTTC | - | TRBJ2-1 | TRBD2 | TRBV7-3
CASRPRLAGRTDTQYF | TGTGCCAGCAGGCCTCGACTAGCGGGGCGCACAGATACGCAGTATTTT | - | TRBJ2-3 | TRBD2 | TRBV28
CASSFTGTGSTLSSYNEQFF | TGTGCCAGCAGCTTCACCGGGACAGGCTCCACCCTTAGCTCCTACAATGAGCAGTTCTTC | - | TRBJ2-1 | TRBD1 | TRBV7-6
CASARLGVTEAFF | TGCGCCAGCGCGCGTTTAGGGGTCACTGAAGCTTTCTTT | - | TRBJ1-1 | - | TRBV5-1
CASSVGSGSDYNEQFF | TGTGCCAGCAGCGTTGGTAGCGGGAGCGACTACAATGAGCAGTTCTTC | - | TRBJ2-1 | TRBD2 | TRBV9
CASSQDRVMNTEAFF | TGTGCCAGCAGTCAGGACAGGGTCATGAACACTGAAGCTTTCTTT | - | TRBJ1-1 | TRBD1 | TRBV6-5
CAQKSPAGGTGELFF | TGTGCCCAAAAGAGCCCAGCGGGAGGAACCGGGGAGCTGTTTTTT | - | TRBJ2-2 | TRBD2 | TRBV6-9
CASSLWDTKNNEQFF | TGTGCCAGCAGCTTATGGGACACAAAGAACAATGAGCAGTTCTTC | once | TRBJ2-1 | - | TRBV11-2
CASSLEGVTEAFF | TGCGCCAGCAGCTTGGAAGGGGTCACTGAAGCTTTCTTT | - | TRBJ1-1 | - | TRBV5-1
CASSLARDYLQETQYF | TGTGCCAGCAGTCTTGCCCGGGACTACCTCCAAGAGACCCAGTACTTC | - | TRBJ2-5 | TRBD2 | TRBV27
CASRTGQLSYNEQFF | TGTGCCAGCAGGACAGGACAGCTCTCCTACAATGAGCAGTTCTTC | - | TRBJ2-1 | - | TRBV6-1
CASSFLTGGSDTQYF | TGTGCCAGCAGTTTCCTAACGGGAGGGTCAGATACGCAGTATTTT | - | TRBJ2-3 | TRBD2 | TRBV27
CASGVTEATEAFF | TGCGCCAGCGGGGTGACAGAGGCGACTGAAGCTTTCTTT | - | TRBJ1-1 | - | TRBV4-1
CASSSPMGLAGYEQYF | TGTGCCAGCAGTTCCCCGATGGGACTAGCGGGATACGAGCAGTACTTC | - | TRBJ2-7 | TRBD2 | TRBV25-1
CASSDLSGGYNEKLFF | TGTGCCAGCAGCGACCTGTCTGGGGGCTATAATGAAAAACTGTTTTTT | - | TRBJ1-4 | - | TRBV28
CASATSGIYNEQFF | TGCGCCAGCGCGACTAGCGGGATCTACAATGAGCAGTTCTTC | few | TRBJ2-1 | TRBD2 | TRBV10-2
CASRLNSGAYSYNEQFF | TGTGCCAGCAGATTAAATAGCGGGGCCTACTCCTACAATGAGCAGTTCTTC | - | TRBJ2-1 | TRBD2 | TRBV7-9
CASSLLQGSSKETQYF | TGTGCCAGCAGTCTTCTACAGGGTTCTTCTAAAGAGACCCAGTACTTC | - | TRBJ2-5 | - | TRBV2
CASTNEGLADNEQFF | TGTGCCAGTACCAATGAGGGACTAGCGGACAATGAGCAGTTCTTC | - | TRBJ2-1 | TRBD2 | TRBV19
CASSAGGDTQYF | TGTGCCAGCAGCGCAGGGGGGGATACGCAGTATTTT | once | TRBJ2-3 | - | TRBV11-1
CASSYSGNTIYF | TGTGCCAGCAGTTACTCTGGAAACACCATATATTTT | few | TRBJ1-3 | - | TRBV25-1
CASSSGVGLFF | TGTGCCAGCAGCTCAGGGGTTGGGCTGTTTTTT | - | TRBJ2-2 | - | TRBV7-9
CASSGGGASGSWYEQFF | TGTGCCAGCAGTGGAGGCGGGGCTAGCGGGAGTTGGTATGAGCAGTTCTTC | - | TRBJ2-1 | TRBD2 | TRBV2
CASSLLQGEGQPQHF | TGTGCCAGCAGTTTATTACAGGGTGAGGGTCAGCCCCAGCATTTT | - | TRBJ1-5 | - | TRBV28
CASSPGGTSAEQYF | TGCGCCAGCAGCCCCGGGGGGACTAGCGCCGAGCAGTACTTC | - | TRBJ2-7 | TRBD2 | TRBV5-1
CSVVRREIRDEQYF | TGCAGCGTTGTTCGGCGGGAGATACGGGACGAGCAGTACTTC | once | TRBJ2-7 | TRBD2 | TRBV29-1
CASSIQGTSYNEQFF | TGCGCCAGCAGCATACAGGGCACCTCCTACAATGAGCAGTTCTTC | - | TRBJ2-1 | - | TRBV5-1
CASSSGLAGAYEQYF | TGCGCCAGCAGCTCGGGACTAGCGGGAGCCTACGAGCAGTACTTC | - | TRBJ2-7 | TRBD2 | TRBV5-1
CASSRRGPGQETQYF | TGTGCCAGCAGTCGTCGAGGCCCGGGCCAAGAGACCCAGTACTTC | - | TRBJ2-5 | - | TRBV6-5
CASRQGLFSGANVLTF | TGTGCCAGCCGACAGGGCCTATTCTCTGGGGCCAACGTCCTGACTTTC | - | TRBJ2-6 | TRBD1 | TRBV2
CASSESLEGYEQYF | TGTGCCAGCAGTGAATCTCTAGAAGGCTACGAGCAGTACTTC | - | TRBJ2-7 | - | TRBV25-1
CASSLQGENTEAFF | TGTGCCAGCAGCTTACAGGGCGAGAACACTGAAGCTTTCTTT | - | TRBJ1-1 | - | TRBV7-3
CASSLGGITEAFF | TGTGCCAGCAGTTTGGGGGGTATTACTGAAGCTTTCTTT | - | TRBJ1-1 | - | TRBV27
CATSTGSYGYTF | TGTGCCACCTCGACAGGGTCCTATGGCTACACCTTC | - | TRBJ1-2 | TRBD1 | TRBV30
CAWSVTLGGPQHF | TGTGCCTGGAGTGTTACCCTAGGGGGGCCCCAGCATTTT | - | TRBJ1-5 | - | TRBV30
CASSRGGKDYGYTF | TGTGCCAGCAGCAGAGGGGGTAAGGACTATGGCTACACCTTC | few | TRBJ1-2 | - | TRBV28
CASSPPGVWGSDEQFF | TGTGCCAGCTCACCACCAGGGGTCTGGGGATCGGATGAGCAGTTCTTC | - | TRBJ2-1 | - | TRBV18
CASSVAHQANNQPQHF | TGTGCCAGCAGCGTAGCGCATCAGGCGAACAATCAGCCCCAGCATTTT | - | TRBJ1-5 | - | TRBV9